This T cell receptor beta chain was captured by sequencing in a study of shared clonotypes between healthy human individuals. Comment on this clone: Its antigen is still unknown.

Germline loops: CDR1 SGHVS, CDR2 FQNEAQ. The CDR3 consists of 16 residues. The V end was cut by 5 bases, the J end by 5 bases, with 18 bases between. Regarding the study as a whole: Naive subsets generally had larger estimated richness than memory subsets. Limitation of the genetic and exposure-history diversity represented came from the few donors.

Each cell subset's genomic DNA was divided evenly among several immunoSEQ plates. The sorted-subset replicate PCRs were given about 200 ng DNA, which is approximately 30,000 T cell genomes. The assay was immunoSEQ multiplex PCR, and TCRdb's table has in-frame clones only and misses some. Among 2 million to 2.5 million clones listed, 85% to 95% were seen once. This TCR came from a man younger than 35 in good health. Some clones in this sample may be carry-over from other donors' samples. The sample was naive CD4+ T cells from PBMCs. Subset meaning: CD45RA+ positively selected. J is TRBJ1-4 and V is TRBV7-8; no clear D. The CDR3, as DNA: TGTGCCAGCAGCCCCTCGGGCCGAGCGGGAAATGAAAAACTGTTTTTT. Its protein product is CASSPSGRAGNEKLFF.